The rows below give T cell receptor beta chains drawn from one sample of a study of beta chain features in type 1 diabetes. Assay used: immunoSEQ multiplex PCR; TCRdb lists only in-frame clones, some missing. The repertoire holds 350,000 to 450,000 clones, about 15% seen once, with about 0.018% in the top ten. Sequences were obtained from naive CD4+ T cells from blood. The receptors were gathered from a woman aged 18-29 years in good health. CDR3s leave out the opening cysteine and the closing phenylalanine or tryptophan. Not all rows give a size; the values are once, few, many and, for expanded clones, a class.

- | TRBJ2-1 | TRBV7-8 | ASSHQRGLNEQF
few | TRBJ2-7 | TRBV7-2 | ASTEDRALLDEQY
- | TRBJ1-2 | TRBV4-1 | ASSQEGAYRGYT
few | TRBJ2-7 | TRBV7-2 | ASSLTGLAASYEQY
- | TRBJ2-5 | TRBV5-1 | ASSSGGFQETQY
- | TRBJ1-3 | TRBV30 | AWSPGLSSGNTIY
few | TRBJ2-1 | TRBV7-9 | ASSLSSQEQF
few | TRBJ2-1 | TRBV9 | ASSPRYNEQF
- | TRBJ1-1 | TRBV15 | ATSGHAGVKDTEAF
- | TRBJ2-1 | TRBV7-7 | ASSLHGLAGNEQF
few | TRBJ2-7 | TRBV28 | ASQPGGGLLEQY
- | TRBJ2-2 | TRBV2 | ASSDTVRGVTGELF
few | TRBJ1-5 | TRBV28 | ASLGGDQPQH
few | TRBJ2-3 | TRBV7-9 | ASSPQVSSTDTQY
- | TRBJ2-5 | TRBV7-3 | ASSSQGHETQY
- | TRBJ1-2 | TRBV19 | ASSAHTGTDYGYT
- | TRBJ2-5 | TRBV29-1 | SVGTLLVSGETQY
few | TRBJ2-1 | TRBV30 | ACAGLAGPNEQF
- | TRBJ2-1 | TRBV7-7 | ASSLAEGDEQF
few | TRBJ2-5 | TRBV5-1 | ASSFGSFPSETQY
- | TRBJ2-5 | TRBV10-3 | AISDIRAETQY
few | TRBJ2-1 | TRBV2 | ASRSGGDNEQF
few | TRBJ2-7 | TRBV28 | ASSLAGLDPSYEQY
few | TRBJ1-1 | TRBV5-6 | ASSLGRTEAF
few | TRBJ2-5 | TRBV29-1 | SALPQGRSQETQY
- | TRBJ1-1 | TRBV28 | ASGGGNTEAF
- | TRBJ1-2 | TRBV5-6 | ASSPRMVPTSGGYT
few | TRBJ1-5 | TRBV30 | AWSVRVRQPQH
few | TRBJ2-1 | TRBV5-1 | ASSGLAGTSSYNEQF
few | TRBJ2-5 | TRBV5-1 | ASSSGILETQY
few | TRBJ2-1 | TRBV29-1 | SGSGTTPNNEQF
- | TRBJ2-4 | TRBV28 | ASSLQRELYIQY
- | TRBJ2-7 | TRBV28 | ASTGGLAGSYEQY
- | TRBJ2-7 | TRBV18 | ASSLGTSGTYEQY
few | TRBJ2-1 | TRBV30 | AWSESNTVSNEQF
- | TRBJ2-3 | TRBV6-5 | ASSLRRDADTQY
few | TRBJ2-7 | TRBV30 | AWSVLSGSYEQY
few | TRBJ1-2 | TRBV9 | ASSVGGINYGYT
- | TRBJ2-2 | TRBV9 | ASSFGTPNTGELF
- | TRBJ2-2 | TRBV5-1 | ASRDLAGGTGELF
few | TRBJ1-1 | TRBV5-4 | ASSPGNTEAF
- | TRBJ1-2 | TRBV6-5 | ASSYDQGSGYT
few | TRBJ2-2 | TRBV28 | ASSSGQNTGELF
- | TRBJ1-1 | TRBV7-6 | ASSSRQAMRNTEAF
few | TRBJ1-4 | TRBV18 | ASSPPGTNEKLF
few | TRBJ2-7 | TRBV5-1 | ASSLVANSYEQY
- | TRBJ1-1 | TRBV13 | ASSRTGFGEEAF
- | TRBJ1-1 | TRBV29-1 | SVTRNTEAF
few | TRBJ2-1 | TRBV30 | AWTRSRTSGRGHEQF
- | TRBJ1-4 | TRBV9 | ASSVSQGNEKLF